Below, 3 T cell receptor beta chains from the same sample are listed, as sequenced in a study of blood T cell repertoires in COVID-19. Repertoires were generated with immunoSEQ multiplex PCR, while TCRdb's copy carries only in-frame clones and drops some. The sample holds over 40,000 clones, more than 90% seen once. The sample was peripheral blood. The receptors shown here come from an elderly woman with acute or convalescent COVID-19.

The chain combines TRBV10-3 with TRBJ1-2, with D perhaps TRBD1 (5 bases). Trimming took 2 bases from V and 4 from J, leaving 11 bases between them. The CDR3 has 14 residues. Germline-derived CDR1 and CDR2 are ENHRY and SYGVKD. The CDR3 is CAISETGVAYGYTF. In nucleotides, the CDR3 is TGTGCCATCAGTGAGACAGGCGTAGCCTATGGCTACACCTTC.

With respect to this clone: One end of the junction is discordant with germline, which a read error may explain. CDR3: CASSPQTGTYGYTF. In DNA, the CDR3 is TGTGCCAGCTCCCCACAGACAGGTACCTATGGCTACACCTTC. The chain uses TRBV18 and TRBJ1-2; possibly TRBD1 for D (6 bases). Germline assignment: CDR1 KGHSH and CDR2 LQKENI. There are 14 residues in the CDR3.

The J gene is TRBJ1-2, the V gene TRBV5-8, with D possibly TRBD1 on 5 matching bases. Germline lookup yields CDR1 SGHTS and CDR2 YDEGEE. Trimming shortened V by 0 bases and J by 4 bases, and 10 bases separated the two germline ends. This CDR3 contains 14 residues. DNA of the CDR3: TGTGCCAGCAGCTTGGCGGGACTACGCTATGGCTACACCTTC. The encoded protein is CASSLAGLRYGYTF.